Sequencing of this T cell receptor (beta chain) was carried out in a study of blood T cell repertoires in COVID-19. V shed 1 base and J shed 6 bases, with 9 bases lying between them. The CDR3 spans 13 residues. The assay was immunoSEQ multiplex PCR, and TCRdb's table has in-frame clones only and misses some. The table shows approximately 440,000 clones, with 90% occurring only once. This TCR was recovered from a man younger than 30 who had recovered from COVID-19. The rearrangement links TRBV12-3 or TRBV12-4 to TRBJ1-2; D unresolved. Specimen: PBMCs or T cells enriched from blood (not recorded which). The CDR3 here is CASSLGGKDGYTF. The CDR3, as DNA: TGTGCCAGCAGTTTAGGAGGGAAAGATGGCTACACCTTC.